There are a few counts of the clone carrying this T cell receptor (beta chain). Its specificity is unknown. The CDR3 loop spans 15 amino acids. The V end lost 2 bases, the J end lost 6 bases, and 14 bases lay between the germline ends. The record originates from a study of T-cell reconstitution after alpha-beta-depleted transplantation in children. Study-wide results and caveats: The study reportedly traced alpha-beta T cells about two months after transplant to several hundred expanded graft clones.

Library preparation (for TCRbeta) was performed with unique molecular identifiers. TCRdb re-called the PCR reads with MiXCR, one entry per CDR3 protein. The sample has 90,000 to 100,000 distinct CDR3 sequences; around a quarter are singletons. This TCR was recovered from a boy aged 2 to 10 with acute lymphoblastic leukemia, due to receive a stem cell transplant. The material sequenced was PBMCs, taken before TCRalphabeta/CD19-depleted stem cell transplant. The V and J genes are TRBV12-3 or TRBV12-4 and TRBJ2-1; the D gene could be TRBD1 or TRBD2 (6 bases each). CDR3 DNA sequence: TGTGCCAGCAGTTTATCGCGGAGGGGGTCCAATGAGCAGTTCTTC. Encoded protein: CASSLSRRGSNEQFF.